A single sample is the source of the 29 T cell receptor beta chains below, sequenced in a study of shared clonotypes between healthy human individuals (dated by TCRdb to 2020 to 2021). Libraries came from the immunoSEQ multiplex PCR assay. In its TCRdb copy, this immuneACCESS table keeps in-frame sequences only and misses some clones. Where compared with another copy, unresolved V genes explain less than half of these, and the others have no known cause. The sample yields some 630,000 clones; about 78% were counted once. The ten largest clonotypes hold under 2% of the sample. The sample consisted of memory CD4+ T cells sorted from blood. Interpreted using the paper, the cell subset or site label stands for: CD45RA-negative fraction. The receptors stem from a woman under 40 in good health.

This clone was seen a handful of times. This chain joins TRBV5-1 and TRBJ2-2; 9 bases match TRBD1. J gave up 3 bases and V 4 bases, and 4 bases lay outside the gene matches. The CDR3 runs 15 residues. Germline V lookup: CDR1 SGHRS, CDR2 YFSETQ. The CDR3 is CASSIGDRDTGELFF. The CDR3 DNA reads as TGCGCCAGCAGCATTGGGGACAGGGACACCGGGGAGCTGTTTTTT. Supplemented by reference TRBV5-1 and TRBJ2-2, the full variable domain reads KAGVTQTPRYLIKTRGQQVTLSCSPISGHRSVSWYQQTPGQGLQFLFEYFSETQRNKGNFPGRFSGRQFSNSRSEMNVSTLELGDSALYLCASSIGDRDTGELFFGEGSRLTVL.

This chain uses TRBV19 with TRBJ1-1; 9 positions match TRBD1. Germline assignment: CDR1 LNHDA and CDR2 SQIVND (reference sequence). Trimming cost V 4 bases and J 2 bases; bases outside gene matches: 5. The CDR3 runs to 15 residues. CDR3 DNA sequence: TGTGCCAGTAGTAGAGGGACAGGGCTTAACACTGAAGCTTTCTTT. Translation: CASSRGTGLNTEAFF.

V and J are TRBV30 and TRBJ1-3; no definite D call. This CDR3 contains 15 residues. V lost 0 bases to trimming and J lost 11 bases, with 20 bases between them. The germline V gene encodes CDR1 GTSNPN and CDR2 SVGIG (reference sequence). The CDR3 DNA is TGTGCCTGGAGTGTACTGGACGCTACCGCGGGTGCCATATATTTT. Its translation is CAWSVLDATAGAIYF.

This chain joins TRBV5-1 and TRBJ2-3; D is possibly TRBD2 (6 bases). Germline loops: CDR1 SGHRS, CDR2 YFSETQ. V lost 0 bases, J lost 4 bases, and 12 bases lay in between. The CDR3 consists of 15 residues. CDR3 loop: CASSLGAGIADTQYF. CDR3 DNA: TGCGCCAGCAGCTTGGGTGCGGGAATCGCAGATACGCAGTATTTT.

The chain employs TRBV5-4 and TRBJ1-2; D may be TRBD1 (5 bases). The germline V gene encodes CDR1 SGHNT and CDR2 YYREEE (reference sequence). The CDR3 runs 13 residues. Trimming took off 0 bases at V and 8 bases at J, with 11 bases between the two ends. This chain's CDR3 is CASSLAGFGGYTF. For the CDR3, the DNA is TGTGCCAGCAGCTTGGCAGGGTTTGGGGGCTACACCTTC.

The V gene is TRBV5-1, the J gene TRBJ2-7, with 7 nucleotides matching TRBD2. V shed 3 bases and J 3 bases; nucleotides not matched to a gene: 12. This CDR3 is built from 16 residues. Germline V gene lookup returns CDR1 SGHRS and CDR2 YFSETQ. In DNA form, the CDR3 reads TGCGCCAGCAGCTCCTCCCTCGAGCGGGGCCTCTACGAGCAGTACTTC. It encodes CASSSSLERGLYEQYF.

This clone was counted a single time. The chain recombines TRBV6-1 with TRBJ2-3; 9 positions agree with TRBD2. V lost 2 bases to trimming and J lost 6 bases; unmatched junction nucleotides: 3. This CDR3 comprises 14 residues. The germline V gene has CDR1 MNHNS and CDR2 SASEGT. This chain's CDR3 is CASSELAGPDTQYF. The CDR3, as DNA: TGTGCCAGCAGTGAACTAGCGGGACCGGATACGCAGTATTTT.

Worth noting for this clone: Other nucleotide sequences from this sample produce the same CDR3. The rearrangement joins TRBV5-1 to TRBJ1-3, with a weak D call TRBD1 (5 bases). V was trimmed by 3 bases and J by 1 base, leaving 8 bases between them. Germline CDR1 SGHRS, CDR2 YFSETQ. The CDR3 is 14 residues long. Here the CDR3 reads CASSWGTSGNTIYF. DNA of the CDR3: TGCGCCAGCAGCTGGGGGACTTCTGGAAACACCATATATTTT.

V usage is TRBV2 and J usage is TRBJ2-7; 10 nucleotides agree with TRBD2. Per germline, CDR1 SNHLY and CDR2 FYNNEI. J lost 5 bases, V lost 8 bases, and 9 bases had no gene match. The CDR3 contains 14 residues. The CDR3 loop reads CASSKREGLNEQYF. As DNA, the CDR3 is TGTGCCAGCTCGAAGCGGGAGGGCCTGAACGAGCAGTACTTC.

The V call is TRBV2, the J call TRBJ2-1; a weak D match, TRBD1 (5 bases). This CDR3 has 13 amino acids. Germline V gives CDR1 SNHLY, CDR2 FYNNEI. V lost 5 bases and J 7 bases, leaving 12 bases between the germline ends. The CDR3 is CASSSGSGNEQFF. The CDR3 bases are TGTGCCAGCAGTTCCGGTTCAGGGAATGAGCAGTTCTTC.

The chain links TRBV10-1 to TRBJ2-3; D is unclear. CDR1 is WNHNN and CDR2 is SYGVQD in the germline V gene (reference sequence). CDR3 length: 12 residues. V was pared by 5 bases and J by 6 bases, with 9 bases between. CDR3 DNA sequence: TGCGCCAGCAGTATGAGACTGGATACGCAGTATTTT. This sequence encodes CASSMRLDTQYF.

The chain joins TRBV28 to TRBJ2-1; 8 positions agree with TRBD2. V gave up 3 bases and J gave up 6 bases; unmatched junction bases: 7. The CDR3 covers 15 residues. The V gene's germline CDR1 is MDHEN and CDR2 SYDVKM. CDR3 sequence: CASSLGLGRPNEQFF. The CDR3 bases are TGTGCCAGCAGTTTGGGACTAGGGAGGCCCAATGAGCAGTTCTTC.

The chain carries TRBV7-2 and TRBJ2-4; tentative D call: TRBD2 (6 bases). CDR1 and CDR2 from the germline V gene are SGHTA and FQGNSA. The V end was cut by 6 bases, the J end by 4 bases, with 13 bases between. The CDR3 runs 14 residues. The CDR3 nucleotides are TGTGCCAGCAGTACACGGACTATTAAAAACATTCAGTACTTC. Translated, it gives CASSTRTIKNIQYF.

The V call is TRBV5-6, the J call TRBJ1-3, with 12 positions matching TRBD1. The CDR3 has 17 residues. The V gene's germline CDR1 is SGHDT and CDR2 YYEEEE. The V segment lost 1 base and the J segment 4 bases; nucleotides outside the gene matches: 6. The CDR3 region has the DNA TGTGCCAGCAGCTTGATCGGGGACAGGGGGCCCGGAAACACCATATATTTT. Translation gives CASSLIGDRGPGNTIYF.

The V call is TRBV6-5, the J call TRBJ2-2, with D possibly called TRBD1 or TRBD2 (6 bases each). CDR3 length equals 14 residues. Trimming took 11 bases from V and 1 from J, leaving 14 bases between them. Germline V gives CDR1 MNHEY, CDR2 SVGAGI. The CDR3 reads CAAGEDQNTGELFF. The CDR3 DNA reads as TGTGCCGCAGGGGAGGATCAGAACACCGGGGAGCTGTTTTTT.

The chain carries TRBV7-2 and TRBJ1-1, with 7 bases aligning to TRBD1. J was trimmed by 1 base and V by 7 bases; bases with no gene match: 6. The CDR3 has 14 amino acids. Looked up from germline, CDR1 is SGHTA and CDR2 is FQGNSA. The CDR3 is CASTRGTSNTEAFF. The CDR3, as DNA: TGTGCCAGCACCAGGGGGACATCGAACACTGAAGCTTTCTTT.

This sequence joins TRBV30 and TRBJ2-5; 9 bases map to TRBD1. The better agreement between TRBJ2-7 and the DNA end casts doubt on the J call. Germline CDR1 and CDR2: GTSNPN and SVGIG (reference sequence). The CDR3 is made up of 14 amino acids. The CDR3 loop is CAWSPDRGNYEQYF. DNA of the CDR3: TGTGCCTGGAGTCCGGACAGGGGCAACTACGAGCAGTACTTC.

The chain recombines TRBV4-1 with TRBJ2-2; a weak D match, TRBD2 (5 bases). V lost 0 bases and J 8 bases, leaving 13 bases between the germline ends. CDR3 size: 15 residues. Germline V gene data show CDR1 as MGHRA and CDR2 as YSYEKL. The CDR3 is CASSQDRRSGGELFF. For the CDR3, the DNA is TGCGCCAGCAGCCAAGACCGGCGGTCGGGGGGGGAGCTGTTTTTT.

The J gene is TRBJ2-2, the V gene TRBV4-2; D remains unclear. CDR3 length equals 16 residues. CDR1 is LGHNA and CDR2 is YNFKEQ in the germline V gene. With 0 bases removed from V and 1 base from J, the gap between germline ends came to 9 bases. The CDR3 is CASSQDWVGNTGELFF. The CDR3 DNA reads as TGTGCCAGCAGCCAAGATTGGGTAGGGAACACCGGGGAGCTGTTTTTT.

The CDR3 region is CASSQVTGDSGNTIYF. As DNA, the CDR3 is TGTGCCAGCAGCCAAGTGACGGGGGACTCTGGAAACACCATATATTTT. The rearrangement uses TRBV4-2 and TRBJ1-3, with TRBD1 as a possible D gene (5 bases). CDR3 length equals 16 residues. The V end lost 1 base, the J end lost 0 bases, and 10 bases lay between the germline ends. Germline-derived CDR1 and CDR2 are LGHNA and YNFKEQ.

This clone appeared a few times. The same CDR3 arises from other DNA sequences in this sample as well. The V call is TRBV5-1, the J call TRBJ2-1; no reliable D call. The CDR3 contains 14 residues. Germline V lookup: CDR1 SGHRS, CDR2 YFSETQ. V lost 0 bases and J 0 bases, leaving 4 bases between the germline ends. As DNA, the CDR3 is TGCGCCAGCAGCTTGGATAACTCCTACAATGAGCAGTTCTTC. Its protein is CASSLDNSYNEQFF.

V and J are TRBV11-2 and TRBJ2-1, with D possibly TRBD2 on 6 matching bases. Germline loops: CDR1 SGHAT, CDR2 FQNNGV. The CDR3 extends over 14 amino acids. The V end lost 4 bases, the J end lost 4 bases, and 11 bases lay between the germline ends. This CDR3 is CASSYGRVYNEQFF. CDR3 in DNA: TGTGCCAGCAGCTACGGGAGAGTATACAATGAGCAGTTCTTC.

This clone came up a few times. This chain connects TRBV2 to TRBJ1-3, with D possibly TRBD1 on 6 matching bases. V was shortened by 3 bases and J by 0 bases, with 21 bases between the two germline ends. This CDR3 contains 19 residues. The germline V gene has CDR1 SNHLY and CDR2 FYNNEI. The DNA for the CDR3 is TGTGCCAGCAGTGACCCTCTGAGGGGGACCATTGACTCTGGAAACACCATATATTTT. This codes for CASSDPLRGTIDSGNTIYF.

This chain uses TRBV29-1 with TRBJ2-5; 8 bases agree with TRBD1. The J call may be wrong; the DNA end is better matched by TRBJ2-7. Germline loops: CDR1 SQVTM, CDR2 ANQGSEA. CDR3 length: 11 amino acids. The DNA of the CDR3 is TGCAGCGTTCGGACAGGGAACGAGCAGTACTTC. Translating gives CSVRTGNEQYF.

The rearrangement links TRBV7-9 to TRBJ1-1, with 7 bases that match TRBD1. Germline CDR1 is SEHNR and CDR2 is FQNEAQ (reference sequence). With V trimmed by 5 bases and J by 4 bases, 4 bases remained unmatched. The CDR3 is 13 amino acids. The CDR3, as DNA: TGTGCCAGCAGCCAAGGGGGCGTCACTGAAGCTTTCTTT. Protein sequence: CASSQGGVTEAFF.

The V gene is TRBV2, the J gene TRBJ2-1, with 14 bases that match TRBD2. The CDR3 runs 16 residues. Looked up from germline, CDR1 is SNHLY and CDR2 is FYNNEI. V shed 8 bases and J 4 bases; nucleotides not matched to a gene: 7. CDR3 nucleotides: TGTGCCAGCCGTAGACTAGCGGGAGGGCGTTACAATGAGCAGTTCTTC. It is translated as CASRRLAGGRYNEQFF.

This rearrangement joins TRBV2 to TRBJ1-3; 7 bases agree with TRBD1. V shed 11 bases, J shed 0 bases, and the junction held 13 bases outside the gene matches. Germline values: CDR1 SNHLY, CDR2 FYNNEI. The CDR3 is made up of 16 amino acids. CDR3 in amino acids: CAQRDWTGDSGNTIYF. In DNA form, the CDR3 reads TGTGCCCAGCGGGATTGGACAGGCGACTCTGGAAACACCATATATTTT.

This chain connects TRBV28 to TRBJ2-3; possible D gene TRBD2, 6 bases. Trimming removed 2 bases at V and 1 base at J, with 16 bases between. Per germline, CDR1 MDHEN and CDR2 SYDVKM. This CDR3 comprises 17 residues. CDR3 sequence: CASSLNTGASGTDTQYF. In nucleotides, the CDR3 is TGTGCCAGCAGTTTAAACACCGGGGCTAGCGGCACAGATACGCAGTATTTT.

The genes are TRBV2 and TRBJ2-1; weak D call: TRBD2 (5 bases). V was cut by 0 bases and J by 5 bases, with 8 bases left in between. Germline V CDR1 and CDR2: SNHLY, FYNNEI. The CDR3 is made up of 14 amino acids. The chain's CDR3 is CASSEASGNNEQFF. In DNA, the CDR3 is TGTGCCAGCAGTGAAGCGTCCGGGAACAATGAGCAGTTCTTC.